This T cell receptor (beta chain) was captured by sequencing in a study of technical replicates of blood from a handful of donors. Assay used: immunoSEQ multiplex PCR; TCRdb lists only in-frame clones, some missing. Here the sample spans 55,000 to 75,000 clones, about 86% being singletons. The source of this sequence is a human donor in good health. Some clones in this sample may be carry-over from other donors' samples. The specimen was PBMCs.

The CDR3 DNA reads as TGCGCCAGCAGCTTGGTAGCTAGCGTTAGGGATCGCAATGAGCAGTTCTTC. Translated, it gives CASSLVASVRDRNEQFF. The J gene is TRBJ2-1, the V gene TRBV5-1; a weak D match, TRBD2 (6 bases). The V end lost 0 bases, the J end lost 6 bases, and 19 bases lay between the germline ends. The CDR3 sequence is 17 residues long. The germline V gene encodes CDR1 SGHRS and CDR2 YFSETQ.